The T cell receptor (beta chain) described here comes from a study of OX40 agonist ivuxolimab in advanced cancers. The overall study: A diagnosis of hepatocellular carcinoma, melanoma, renal cell or head and neck cancer was present in dose-escalation patients. Study results and caveats: Within 6 weeks, CD4+ and CD8+ blood T cells expanded clonally at 0.1 to 3.0 mg/kg.

The CDR3 consists of 11 residues. Germline CDR1 SGHAT, CDR2 FQDESV (reference sequence). Trimming left V 1 base short and J 8 bases short, with 5 bases between. A remark on this clone: The target antigen is unknown.

Enrollment shut out patients with autoimmune disease history or systemic immunosuppression. The table came from immunoSEQ multiplex PCR; TCRdb's copy has only in-frame clones and leaves some out. The sample contains over 65,000 clones, 75% to 90% of which appear only once. The source is an adult with an advanced solid tumor such as melanoma, head and neck, liver or kidney cancer. This chain joins TRBV11-1 and TRBJ1-1; D gene unclear. The sample consisted of CD4+ or CD8+ T cells sorted from blood, taken in a trial of the OX40 agonist ivuxolimab. The CDR3 region is CASSLGGEAFF. CDR3 nucleotides: TGTGCCAGCAGCTTAGGAGGGGAAGCTTTCTTT.